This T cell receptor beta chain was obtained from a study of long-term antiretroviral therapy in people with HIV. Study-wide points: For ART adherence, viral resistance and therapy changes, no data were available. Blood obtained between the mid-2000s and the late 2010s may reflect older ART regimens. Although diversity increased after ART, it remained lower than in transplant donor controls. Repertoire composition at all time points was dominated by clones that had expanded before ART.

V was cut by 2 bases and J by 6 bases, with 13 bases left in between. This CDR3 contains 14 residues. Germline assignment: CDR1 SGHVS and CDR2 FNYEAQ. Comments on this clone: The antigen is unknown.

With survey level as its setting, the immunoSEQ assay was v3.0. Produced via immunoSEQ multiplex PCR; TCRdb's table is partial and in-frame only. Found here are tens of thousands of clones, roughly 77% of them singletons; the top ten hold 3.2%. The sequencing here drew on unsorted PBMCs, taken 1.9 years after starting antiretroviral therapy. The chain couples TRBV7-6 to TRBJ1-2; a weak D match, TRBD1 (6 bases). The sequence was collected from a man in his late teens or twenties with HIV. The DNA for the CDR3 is TGTGCCAGCAGCTTACGAGGGGGATTGGATGGCTACACCTTC. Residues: CASSLRGGLDGYTF.